In this sample, the clone carrying this T cell receptor (beta chain) turned up a few times. The antigen is unknown. This entry is derived from a study of T cell repertoires in cytomegalovirus infection. Study-level background: Evidence of both CMV infection and a matching HLA type came from public TCR beta signatures.

One entry per CDR3 protein results from TCRdb running MiXCR on the reads. The table records 500,000 or so distinct CDR3 sequences, about 17% of them present only once. Study-level findings and limits: There were carriers of CMV plus the relevant HLA, and cumulative public TCR beta family frequency identified them. In two of eight donors, the top clonotype was HLA-C-restricted CMV-specific.

V lost 2 bases, J lost 5 bases, and 4 bases lay in between. The germline CDR1 and CDR2 sequences are WSHSY and SAAADI. The CDR3 covers 11 residues. Sequenced material: CD8+ T cells from PBMCs. The receptor was derived from a human donor in good health (CMV status not recorded). Some clones in this sample may be carry-over from other donors' samples. J is TRBJ2-7 and V is TRBV10-2; D not certain. CDR3 bases: TGCGCCAGCAGTGAGAGAGACGAGCAGTACTTC. Translating gives CASSERDEQYF.